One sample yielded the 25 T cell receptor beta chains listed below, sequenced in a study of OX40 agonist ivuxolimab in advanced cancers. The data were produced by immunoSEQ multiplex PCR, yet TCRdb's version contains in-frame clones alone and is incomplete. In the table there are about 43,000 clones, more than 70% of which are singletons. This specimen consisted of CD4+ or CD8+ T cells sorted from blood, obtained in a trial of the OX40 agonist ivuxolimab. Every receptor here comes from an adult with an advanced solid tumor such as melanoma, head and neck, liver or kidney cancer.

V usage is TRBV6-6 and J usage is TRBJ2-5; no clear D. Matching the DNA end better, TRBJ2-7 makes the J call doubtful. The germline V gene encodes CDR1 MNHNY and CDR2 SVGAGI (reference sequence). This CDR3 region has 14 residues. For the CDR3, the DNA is TGTGCCAGCAGTTACTCAGGCGGTCTCTACGAGCAGTACTTC. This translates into CASSYSGGLYEQYF.

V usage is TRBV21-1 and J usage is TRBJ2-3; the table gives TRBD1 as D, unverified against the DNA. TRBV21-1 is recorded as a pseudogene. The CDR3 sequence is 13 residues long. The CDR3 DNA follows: TGTGCCACCCCGGGACAGACGACAGATACGCAGTATTTT. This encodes CATPGQTTDTQYF.

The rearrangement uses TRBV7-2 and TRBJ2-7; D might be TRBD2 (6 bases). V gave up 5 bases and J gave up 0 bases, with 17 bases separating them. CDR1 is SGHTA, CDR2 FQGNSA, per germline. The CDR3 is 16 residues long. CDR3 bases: TGTGCCAGCAGCACAGAGGTCGGGGGTAGCTCCTACGAGCAGTACTTC. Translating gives CASSTEVGGSSYEQYF. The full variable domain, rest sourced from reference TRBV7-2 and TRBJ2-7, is GAGVSQSPSNKVTEKGKDVELRCDPISGHTALYWYRQSLGQGLEFLIYFQGNSAPDKSGLPSDRFSAERTGGSVSTLTIQRTQQEDSAVYLCASSTEVGGSSYEQYFGPGTRLTVT.

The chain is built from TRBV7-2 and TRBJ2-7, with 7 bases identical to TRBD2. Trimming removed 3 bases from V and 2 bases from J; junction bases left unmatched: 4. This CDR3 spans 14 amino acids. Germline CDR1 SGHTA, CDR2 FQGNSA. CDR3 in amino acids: CASSFPGLAYEQYF. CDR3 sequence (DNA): TGTGCCAGCAGCTTCCCCGGACTAGCCTACGAGCAGTACTTC.

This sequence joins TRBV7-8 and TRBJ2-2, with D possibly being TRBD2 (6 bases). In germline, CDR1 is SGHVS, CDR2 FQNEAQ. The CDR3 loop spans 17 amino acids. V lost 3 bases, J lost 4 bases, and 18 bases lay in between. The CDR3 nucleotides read TGTGCCAGCAGCTTGGACTTCTATTCTAGCGCCACCGGGGAGCTGTTTTTT. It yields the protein CASSLDFYSSATGELFF.

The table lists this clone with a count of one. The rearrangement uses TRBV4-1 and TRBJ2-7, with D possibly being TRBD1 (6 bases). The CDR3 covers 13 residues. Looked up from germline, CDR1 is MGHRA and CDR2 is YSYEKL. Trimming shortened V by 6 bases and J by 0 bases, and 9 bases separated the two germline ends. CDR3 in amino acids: CASRETGSYEQYF. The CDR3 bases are TGCGCCAGCAGGGAGACAGGCTCCTACGAGCAGTACTTC.

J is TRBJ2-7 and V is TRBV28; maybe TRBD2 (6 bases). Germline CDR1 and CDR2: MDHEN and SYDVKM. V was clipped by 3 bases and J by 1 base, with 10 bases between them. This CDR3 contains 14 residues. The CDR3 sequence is CASSFFRGSYEQYF. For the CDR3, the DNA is TGTGCCAGCAGTTTCTTCCGGGGGTCCTACGAGCAGTACTTC.

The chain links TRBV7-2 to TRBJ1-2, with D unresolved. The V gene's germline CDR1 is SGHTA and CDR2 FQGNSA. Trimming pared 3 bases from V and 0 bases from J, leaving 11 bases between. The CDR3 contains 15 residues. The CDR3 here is CASSLVSVANYGYTF. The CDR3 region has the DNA TGTGCCAGCAGCTTGGTCTCTGTTGCTAACTATGGCTACACCTTC.

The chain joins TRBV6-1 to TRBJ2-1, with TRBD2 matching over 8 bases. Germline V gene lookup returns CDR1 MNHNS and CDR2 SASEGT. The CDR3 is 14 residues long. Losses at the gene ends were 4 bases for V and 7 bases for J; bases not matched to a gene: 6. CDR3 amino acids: CASSVQREWNEQFF. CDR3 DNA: TGTGCCAGCAGTGTACAGCGGGAGTGGAATGAGCAGTTCTTC.

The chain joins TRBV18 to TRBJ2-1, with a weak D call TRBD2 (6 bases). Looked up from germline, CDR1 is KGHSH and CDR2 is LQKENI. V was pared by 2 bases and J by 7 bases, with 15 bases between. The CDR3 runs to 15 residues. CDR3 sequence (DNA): TGTGCCAGCTCACCATCGAGGTCACGGGGGAATGAGCAGTTCTTC. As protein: CASSPSRSRGNEQFF.

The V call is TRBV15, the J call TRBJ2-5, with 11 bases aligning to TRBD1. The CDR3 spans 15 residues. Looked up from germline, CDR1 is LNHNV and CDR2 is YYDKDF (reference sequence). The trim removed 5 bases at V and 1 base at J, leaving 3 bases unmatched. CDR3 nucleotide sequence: TGTGCCACCAGCCCGGGACAGGGGGTCCAAGAGACCCAGTACTTC. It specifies CATSPGQGVQETQYF.

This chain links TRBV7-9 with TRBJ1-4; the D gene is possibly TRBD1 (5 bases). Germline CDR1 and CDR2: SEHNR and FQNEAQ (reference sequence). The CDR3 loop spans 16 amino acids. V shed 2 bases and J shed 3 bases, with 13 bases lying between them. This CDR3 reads CASSLPSDSPNEKLFF. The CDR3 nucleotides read TGTGCCAGCAGCTTACCCTCCGACAGCCCTAATGAAAAACTGTTTTTT.

The CDR3 sequence is CASSEWVSSGNTIYF. The CDR3, as DNA: TGTGCCAGCAGTGAATGGGTGAGCTCTGGAAACACCATATATTTT. This chain uses TRBV6-1 with TRBJ1-3; D uncertain. The V and J ends lost 2 bases and 0 bases respectively, with 8 bases between them. Germline CDR1 MNHNS, CDR2 SASEGT. The length of the CDR3 is 15 residues.

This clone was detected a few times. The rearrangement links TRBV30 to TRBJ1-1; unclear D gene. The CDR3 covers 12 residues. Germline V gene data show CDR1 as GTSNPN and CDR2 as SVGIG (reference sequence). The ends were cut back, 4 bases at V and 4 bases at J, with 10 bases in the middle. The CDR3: CAWNLAVTEAFF. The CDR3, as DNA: TGTGCCTGGAACCTGGCGGTCACTGAAGCTTTCTTT.

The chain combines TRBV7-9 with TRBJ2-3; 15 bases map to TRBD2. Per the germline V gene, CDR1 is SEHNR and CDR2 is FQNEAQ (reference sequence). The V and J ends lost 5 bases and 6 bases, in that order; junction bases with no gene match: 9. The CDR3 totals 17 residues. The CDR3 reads CASSIRTSGRAFDTQYF. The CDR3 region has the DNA TGTGCCAGCAGCATCCGGACTAGCGGGAGGGCCTTTGATACGCAGTATTTT. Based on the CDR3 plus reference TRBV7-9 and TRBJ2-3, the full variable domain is DTGVSQNPRHKITKRGQNVTFRCDPISEHNRLYWYRQTLGQGPEFLTYFQNEAQLEKSRLLSDRFSAERPKGSFSTLEIQRTEQGDSAMYLCASSIRTSGRAFDTQYFGPGTRLTVL.

CDR3 coding DNA: TGTGCCAGCAGCTTAGACGGACAGGTCGGGGGCAATCAGCCCCAGCATTTT. This codes for CASSLDGQVGGNQPQHF. This chain connects TRBV7-2 to TRBJ1-5, with 7 positions matching TRBD1. Per the germline V gene, CDR1 is SGHTA and CDR2 is FQGNSA. With 1 base clipped from V and 2 bases from J, the junction kept 8 bases outside the gene matches. The CDR3 consists of 17 residues.

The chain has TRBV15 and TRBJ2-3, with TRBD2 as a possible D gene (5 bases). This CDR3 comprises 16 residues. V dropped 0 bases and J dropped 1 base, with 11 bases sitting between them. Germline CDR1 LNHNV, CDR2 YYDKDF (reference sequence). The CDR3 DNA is TGTGCCACCAGCAGAGAGAGGGCGGGCGGCACAGATACGCAGTATTTT. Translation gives CATSRERAGGTDTQYF.

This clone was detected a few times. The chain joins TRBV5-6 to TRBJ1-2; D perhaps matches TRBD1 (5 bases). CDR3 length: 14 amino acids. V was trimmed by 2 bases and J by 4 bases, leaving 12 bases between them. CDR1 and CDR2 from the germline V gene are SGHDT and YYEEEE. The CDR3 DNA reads TGTGCCAGCAGCTTTGTAGGGGCCGGCTATGGCTACACCTTC. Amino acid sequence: CASSFVGAGYGYTF. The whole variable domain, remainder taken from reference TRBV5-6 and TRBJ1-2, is DAGVTQSPTHLIKTRGQQVTLRCSPKSGHDTVSWYQQALGQGPQFIFQYYEEEERQRGNFPDRFSGHQFPNYSSELNVNALLLGDSALYLCASSFVGAGYGYTFGSGTRLTVV.

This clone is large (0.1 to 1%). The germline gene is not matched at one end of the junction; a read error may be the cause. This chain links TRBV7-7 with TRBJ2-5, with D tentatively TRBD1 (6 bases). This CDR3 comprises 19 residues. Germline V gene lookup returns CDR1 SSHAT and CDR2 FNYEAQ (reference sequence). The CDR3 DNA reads TGTGCTAGCAGCTTAGGGGGTTTTGGCAGGGTAAGCCAAAGAGAGACCCAGTACTTC. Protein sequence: CASSLGGFGRVSQRETQYF.

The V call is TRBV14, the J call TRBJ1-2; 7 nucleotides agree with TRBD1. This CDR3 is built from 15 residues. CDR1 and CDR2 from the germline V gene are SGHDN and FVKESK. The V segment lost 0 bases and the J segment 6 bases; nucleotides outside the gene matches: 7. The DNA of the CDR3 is TGTGCCAGCAGCCAAGAGCCACAGGGGTGGCATGGCTACACCTTC. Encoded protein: CASSQEPQGWHGYTF.

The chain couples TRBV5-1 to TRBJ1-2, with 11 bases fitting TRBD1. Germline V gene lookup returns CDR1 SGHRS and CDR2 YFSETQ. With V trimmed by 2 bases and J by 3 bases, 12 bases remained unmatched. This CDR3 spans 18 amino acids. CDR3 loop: CASSFTGTGGLMDYGYTF. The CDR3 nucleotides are TGCGCCAGCAGCTTCACCGGGACAGGGGGTCTAATGGACTATGGCTACACCTTC.

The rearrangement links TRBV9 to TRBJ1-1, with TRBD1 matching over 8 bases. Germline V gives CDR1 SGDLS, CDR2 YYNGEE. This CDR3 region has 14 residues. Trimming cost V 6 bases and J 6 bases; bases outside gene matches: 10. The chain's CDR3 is CASTSGGRVPEAFF. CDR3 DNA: TGTGCCAGCACCTCAGGGGGCAGGGTCCCTGAAGCTTTCTTT.

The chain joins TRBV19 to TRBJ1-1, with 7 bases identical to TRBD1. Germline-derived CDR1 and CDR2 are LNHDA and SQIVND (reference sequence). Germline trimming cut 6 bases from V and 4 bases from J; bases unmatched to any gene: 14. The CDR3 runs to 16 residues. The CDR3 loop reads CASRGTWDSPSTEAFF. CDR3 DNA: TGTGCCAGTAGGGGAACATGGGACAGCCCCAGCACTGAAGCTTTCTTT.

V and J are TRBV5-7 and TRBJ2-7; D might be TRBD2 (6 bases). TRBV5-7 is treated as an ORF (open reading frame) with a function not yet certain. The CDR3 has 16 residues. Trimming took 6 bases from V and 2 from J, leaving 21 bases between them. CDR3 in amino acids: CASTPGAGCDPYEQYF. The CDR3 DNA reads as TGTGCCAGCACCCCCGGGGCGGGGTGCGATCCCTACGAGCAGTACTTC.

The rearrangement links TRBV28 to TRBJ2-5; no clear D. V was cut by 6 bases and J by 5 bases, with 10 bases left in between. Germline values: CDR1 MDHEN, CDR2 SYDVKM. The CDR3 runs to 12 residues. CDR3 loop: CASSPIRETQYF. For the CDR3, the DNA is TGTGCCAGCAGCCCCATTCGGGAGACCCAGTACTTC.